Below are 13 T cell receptor beta chains sequenced from a single sample in a study of T cell clones after liver transplantation. The table came from immunoSEQ multiplex PCR; TCRdb's copy has only in-frame clones and leaves some out. Of roughly 97,000 clones listed, 82% were seen once; the top ten hold 0.8% to 1%. The sequencing used CD4+ T cells from blood, collected before liver transplant. These receptors originate from a human donor who received a liver transplant.

The rearrangement joins TRBV18 to TRBJ2-7; 8 bases align to TRBD2. Germline CDR1 and CDR2: KGHSH and LQKENI. The CDR3 has 15 amino acids. With 6 bases clipped from V and 4 bases from J, the junction kept 11 bases outside the gene matches. Written as DNA, the CDR3 is TGTGCCAGCTCGGCGACCGGGACTAGATCGTACGAGCAGTACTTC. Translation gives CASSATGTRSYEQYF. Filled out from reference TRBV18 and TRBJ2-7, the complete variable domain reads NAGVMQNPRHLVRRRGQEARLRCSPMKGHSHVYWYRQLPEEGLKFMVYLQKENIIDESGMPKERFSAEFPKEGPSILRIQQVVRGDSAAYFCASSATGTRSYEQYFGPGTRLTVT.

V and J are TRBV7-3 and TRBJ2-2; D may match TRBD1 or TRBD2 (6 bases each). Trimming removed 5 bases at V and 2 bases at J, with 27 bases between. The germline V gene has CDR1 SGHTA and CDR2 FQGTGA. This CDR3 spans 20 amino acids. This chain's CDR3 is CASSKTPGTWMEGNTGELFF. CDR3 sequence (DNA): TGTGCCAGCAGCAAGACTCCCGGGACATGGATGGAGGGTAACACCGGGGAGCTGTTTTTT.

The chain is built from TRBV19 and TRBJ2-2; no definite D call. The germline V and J ends were trimmed by 3 bases and 3 bases, with 11 bases remaining between them. Germline CDR1 is LNHDA and CDR2 is SQIVND (reference sequence). The CDR3 spans 15 residues. The CDR3 DNA follows: TGTGCCAGTAGTATGGTCCAGATATACACCGGGGAGCTGTTTTTT. As protein: CASSMVQIYTGELFF.

V is TRBV6-1 and J is TRBJ1-5, with 10 bases identical to TRBD1. The CDR3 runs to 17 residues. The V gene end was trimmed by 1 base and the J gene end by 3 bases; junction bases not matched to a gene: 6. The germline gives CDR1 MNHNS, CDR2 SASEGT. CDR3 in amino acids: CASSEGDRGMNNQPQHF. The CDR3 nucleotides read TGTGCCAGCAGTGAAGGGGACAGGGGAATGAACAATCAGCCCCAGCATTTT.

This clone was seen only once. The V and J genes are TRBV2 and TRBJ2-1; 7 bases line up with TRBD1. Germline V lookup: CDR1 SNHLY, CDR2 FYNNEI. The CDR3 has 15 amino acids. V was clipped by 5 bases and J by 9 bases; unmatched bases: 13. The CDR3 sequence is CASSTDRVTTSEQFF. CDR3 sequence (DNA): TGTGCCAGCAGTACCGACAGGGTAACTACAAGTGAGCAGTTCTTC.

The chain recombines TRBV12-5 with TRBJ2-3; D gene unclear. Per germline, CDR1 LGHNT and CDR2 FRNRAP. Trimming left V 4 bases short and J 3 bases short, with 5 bases between. The CDR3 length is 12 residues. The CDR3 region has the DNA TGTGCTAGTGGTTCCGTAACAGATACGCAGTATTTT. Translated, it gives CASGSVTDTQYF.

V usage is TRBV5-5 and J usage is TRBJ2-7; 7 bases are a match to TRBD1. Germline-derived CDR1 and CDR2 are SGHKS and YYEKEE (reference sequence). The CDR3 contains 14 residues. V was pared by 1 base and J by 1 base, with 2 bases of the junction left unmatched. CDR3 protein: CASSLTGASYEQYF. CDR3 nucleotide sequence: TGTGCCAGCAGCTTGACAGGGGCATCCTACGAGCAGTACTTC.

The chain uses TRBV6-7 and TRBJ1-5, with TRBD1 as a possible D gene (6 bases). TRBV6-7 is an open reading frame, and its role is uncertain. Trimming removed 4 bases at V and 3 bases at J, with 19 bases between. This CDR3 contains 17 residues. In DNA form, the CDR3 reads TGTGCCAGCAGTTTCCGACCCACAGGGTCCCTCAATCAGCCCCAGCATTTT. Its protein is CASSFRPTGSLNQPQHF.

V is TRBV7-8 and J is TRBJ1-5; D ambiguous. Germline CDR1 is SGHVS and CDR2 is FQNEAQ. The CDR3 consists of 15 residues. V was cut by 2 bases and J by 5 bases, with 13 bases left in between. CDR3 residues: CASSLFRANYQPQHF. CDR3 nucleotide sequence: TGTGCCAGCAGCTTATTTAGGGCAAATTATCAGCCCCAGCATTTT.

The chain recombines TRBV6-5 with TRBJ1-1, with D uncertain. The CDR3 contains 14 residues. V lost 7 bases, J lost 1 base, and 13 bases lay in between. Germline V gene sequence: CDR1 MNHEY, CDR2 SVGAGI. The CDR3 here is CASTYRRQNTEAFF. The CDR3 DNA is TGTGCCAGCACTTATCGAAGGCAGAACACTGAAGCTTTCTTT.

This chain connects TRBV2 to TRBJ1-5, with 11 bases identical to TRBD1. Germline CDR1 is SNHLY and CDR2 is FYNNEI. The J segment lost 4 bases and the V segment lost 4 bases, leaving 12 bases of the junction unmatched. The CDR3 contains 18 residues. This chain's CDR3 is CASSVLPGQGVKNQPQHF. CDR3 sequence (DNA): TGTGCCAGCAGTGTACTTCCGGGACAGGGGGTAAAAAATCAGCCCCAGCATTTT.

V usage is TRBV6-5 and J usage is TRBJ2-2, with TRBD2 matching 9 bases. Trimming took 4 bases from V and 5 from J; bases not matched to a gene: 5. This CDR3 is 15 amino acids long. In germline, CDR1 is MNHEY, CDR2 SVGAGI. CDR3 residues: CASSWASGNTGELFF. DNA of the CDR3: TGTGCCAGCAGTTGGGCTAGCGGGAATACCGGGGAGCTGTTTTTT.

The chain couples TRBV7-3 to TRBJ2-3; D could derive from TRBD1 or TRBD2 (5 bases each). This CDR3 spans 16 amino acids. Trimming stripped 1 base from V and 0 bases from J, with 11 bases between. Germline V gene lookup returns CDR1 SGHTA and CDR2 FQGTGA. This CDR3 reads CASSLNRGASTDTQYF. The CDR3 nucleotides read TGTGCCAGCAGCTTAAATAGGGGAGCAAGCACAGATACGCAGTATTTT.